This T cell receptor beta chain originates from a study of shared clonotypes between healthy human individuals. Study findings and constraints: Estimated clonotype richness was generally higher in naive than memory subsets. Only a few donors were included, so the genetic and exposure-history diversity represented was limited.

Assay execution proceeded at the deep level. Assay: immunoSEQ multiplex PCR; the TCRdb copy retains only in-frame clones and omits some. The sample carries roughly 330,000 clones, about 74% recorded once. This clone was seen a handful of times. The target antigen is unknown. Only Caucasian adults living in Nashville, Tennessee served as donors. This TCR was recovered from a man aged 25 to 40 in good health. Sequencing input: memory CD4+ T cells sorted from blood. Subset reported: CD45RA-negative fraction.

This CDR3 reads CASSPGAGDSYEQYF. As DNA, the CDR3 is TGTGCCAGCTCACCGGGGGCAGGAGACTCCTACGAGCAGTACTTC. The J gene is TRBJ2-7, the V gene TRBV18; D is perhaps TRBD1 (6 bases). V was cut by 3 bases and J by 0 bases, with 12 bases left in between. This CDR3 contains 15 residues. The V gene's germline CDR1 is KGHSH and CDR2 LQKENI.